The rows below give T cell receptor beta chains drawn from one sample of a study of early T cells in non-severe SARS-CoV-2 infection. In TCRdb, the 5' RACE reads were re-called with MiXCR into one record per CDR3 protein. The data contain about 70,000 distinct CDR3 sequences, around 4.2% of them singletons. Specimen: whole blood, collected at baseline. The source is an adult who was a healthcare worker with PCR-confirmed SARS-CoV-2 infection or an uninfected control (not recorded which). The donor label of this sample is uncertain. The CDR3 runs from the conserved cysteine through the conserved F or W. D genes are given only for firm matches. The size field is filled for only some rows; it gives once, few, many or a size class.

TRBJ2-3	TRBD2	many	TRBV4-2	TGTGCCAGCAGCCAAGACACTAGCGGGCTAGATACGCAGTATTTT	CASSQDTSGLDTQYF
TRBJ1-3	-	-	TRBV28	TGTGCCTGCAGTTTATTCCAACTCTCTGGAAACACCATATATTTT	CACSLFQLSGNTIYF
TRBJ2-1	TRBD2	-	TRBV11-2	TGTGCCAGCAGCTTAACGGCGGGGGGATACAATGAGCAGTTCTTC	CASSLTAGGYNEQFF
TRBJ1-5	-	many	TRBV20-1	TGCAGTGCTAGCAACAGGGAACATTTTAGCAATCAGCCCCAGCATTTT	CSASNREHFSNQPQHF
TRBJ1-6	TRBD1	many	TRBV10-3	TGTGCCATCTCCCGGACAGGGGACAATTCACCCCTCCACTTT	CAISRTGDNSPLHF
TRBJ2-4	-	many	TRBV6-2/TRBV6-3	TGTGCCAGCAGCGGACGAAGCCAAAACATTCAGTACTTC	CASSGRSQNIQYF
TRBJ2-1	-	many	TRBV29-1	TGCAGCGTTGTTCGTGGGGCAGGGGGGTCAGATGAGCAGTTCTTC	CSVVRGAGGSDEQFF
TRBJ2-3	TRBD2	-	TRBV20-1	TGCAGTGCCAACTCTTTAGCGGGGGGGCTGGGAGATACGCAGTATTTT	CSANSLAGGLGDTQYF
TRBJ1-6	-	many	TRBV5-4	TGTGCCAGCAGCCACGAAAAGGACAGCCAAGATTCACCCCTCCACTTT	CASSHEKDSQDSPLHF
TRBJ1-5	TRBD1	many	TRBV29-1	TGCAGCGCAGGACAGGGTGACCAGCCCCAGCATTTT	CSAGQGDQPQHF
TRBJ2-7	TRBD1	-	TRBV11-2	TGTGCCAGCAGCTTAGCCGGGACAGGGAGTGGCGAGCAGTACTTC	CASSLAGTGSGEQYF
TRBJ2-7	-	many	TRBV7-2	TGTGCCAGCAGCCAACAGGATTTGGGAGAGCAGTACTTC	CASSQQDLGEQYF
TRBJ1-5	-	many	TRBV27	TGTGCCAGCAGTTTGAGTAGCAATCAGCCCCAGCATTTT	CASSLSSNQPQHF
TRBJ1-2	-	many	TRBV29-1	TGCAGCGTTACTCTGGGGGGCCGCAACTATGGCTACACCTTC	CSVTLGGRNYGYTF
TRBJ2-1	TRBD2	many	TRBV20-1	TGCAGTGCTAGTAAGGGAGCGGGGGGTCCGGACAATGAGCAGTTCTTC	CSASKGAGGPDNEQFF
TRBJ1-5	-	few	TRBV12-3/TRBV12-4	TGTGCCAGCAGGGGGGCCGGGACAACAAAGGGGCCCCAGCATTTT	CASRGAGTTKGPQHF
TRBJ2-7	-	many	TRBV10-2	TGCGCCAGCAGTGAAGGGTACGAGCAGTACTTC	CASSEGYEQYF
TRBJ2-7	TRBD2	many	TRBV20-1	TGCAGTGCTAGAGATGCGGGGGGTTCCTACGAGCAGTACTTC	CSARDAGGSYEQYF
TRBJ1-6	-	few	TRBV29-1	TGCAGCGTTCTTTTCGGGCAGGCTAATAATTCACCCCTCCACTTT	CSVLFGQANNSPLHF
TRBJ2-5	-	-	TRBV21-1	TGTGCCAGCAGACCCGGACTAGCGGGGCAAGAGACCCAGTACTTC	CASRPGLAGQETQYF
TRBJ2-7	-	many	TRBV12-3/TRBV12-4	TGTGCCAGCAGGGCCCGAGTTTCCTACGAGCAGTACTTC	CASRARVSYEQYF
TRBJ2-1	TRBD1	-	TRBV29-1	TGCAGCGTTGAACAGGGGGCGGGCTACAATGAGCAGTTCTTC	CSVEQGAGYNEQFF
TRBJ2-6	-	-	TRBV3-1	TGTGCCAGCAGAACCCTGGGCTCTGGGGCCAACGTCCTGACTTTC	CASRTLGSGANVLTF
TRBJ1-4	-	few	TRBV12-3/TRBV12-4	TGTGCCAGCAGTTCACAATCAACTAATGAAAAACTGTTTTTT	CASSSQSTNEKLFF
TRBJ2-1	TRBD2	many	TRBV11-2	TGTGCCAGCAGCCCGATAGCGGGGGGCCGCCACAATGAGCAGTTCTTC	CASSPIAGGRHNEQFF
TRBJ1-4	-	many	TRBV27	TGTGCCAGCAGTTTCTCCTCAAACAGGGATCCTAATGAAAAACTGTTTTTT	CASSFSSNRDPNEKLFF
TRBJ1-4	-	few	TRBV7-3	TGTGCCAGCAGCGACCATGAAAAACTGTTTTTT	CASSDHEKLFF
TRBJ2-3	-	few	TRBV29-1	TGCAGCGTTGACGACATCACAGATACGCAGTATTTT	CSVDDITDTQYF
TRBJ1-6	-	few	TRBV12-3/TRBV12-4	TGTGCCAGCAGTTTAGGTCCCGGGAAGGGGATTTATTCACCCCTCCACTTT	CASSLGPGKGIYSPLHF
TRBJ1-1	TRBD1	many	TRBV29-1	TGCAGCGTTGGAACAGGGGCCTACACTGAAGCTTTCTTT	CSVGTGAYTEAFF
TRBJ1-6	-	many	TRBV6-5	TGTGCCAGCAGTTACTCGATAACGGGGGTAAATTCACCCCTCCACTTT	CASSYSITGVNSPLHF
TRBJ1-3	-	many	TRBV7-9	TGTGCCAGCAGCTCCGCCTCGATCTCTGGAAACACCATATATTTT	CASSSASISGNTIYF